The source of this TCR beta chain is a study of T cell responses to AZD1222 COVID-19 vaccine. The repertoire was sequenced with immunoSEQ multiplex PCR; TCRdb's copy has only in-frame clones and lacks some. This sample yields over 150,000 clones, of which about 93% are seen a single time; 1% belongs to the top ten. Whole-study results and caveats: Just 5 to 7 people given AZD1222 tested seropositive at baseline. Spike-wide vaccine-associated CD4 TCRs dominated at 160-218 and 743-854. Vaccination with two AZD1222 doses was followed by a rise in Spike-specific TCR breadth and depth. Targeting of unmutated variant regions was reportedly seen in nearly half of spike-specific TCRs.

This clone appeared once. Its antigen is not identified. This CDR3 comprises 15 residues. The J segment lost 3 bases and the V segment lost 7 bases, leaving 10 bases of the junction unmatched. CDR1 and CDR2 (germline): LGHNT, FRNRAP. The sample in question was peripheral blood, obtained 28 days after the second dose of the MenACWY control vaccine. This clonotype was obtained from an adult who received the MenACWY meningococcal vaccine as a control. V and J are TRBV12-5 and TRBJ1-2; 8 bases map to TRBD1. CDR3 sequence (DNA): TGTGCTAGTGCTCTGGGGGACAGGCGAGACTATGGCTACACCTTC. It specifies CASALGDRRDYGYTF.